These T cell receptor beta chains were read from a single sample in a study of cytomegalovirus exposure and HLA in healthy donors. Only in-frame clones appear in the TCRdb table, and some are missing; sequencing was by immunoSEQ multiplex PCR. There are tens of thousands of clones in the sample, with 3.8% held by the top ten. The source material was PBMCs. The receptors shown here come from a female donor in good health and CMV-seropositive. The CDR3 runs from the conserved cysteine through the conserved F or W. A D gene is named only where the DNA matches it firmly.

v_call,d_call,j_call,cdr3_aa,cdr3_nt
TRBV28,-,TRBJ2-7,CASYGVPSYEQYF,TGTGCCAGCTATGGTGTACCCAGTTACGAGCAGTACTTC
TRBV6-5,-,TRBJ1-4,CASSPGRGSEKLFF,TGTGCCAGCAGCCCTGGGAGGGGGAGTGAAAAACTGTTTTTT
TRBV29-1,-,TRBJ1-1,CSVEERGTEAFF,TGCAGCGTTGAAGAAAGGGGCACTGAAGCTTTCTTT
TRBV5-1,-,TRBJ2-6,CASSLAMGPGANVLTF,TGCGCCAGCAGCTTGGCCATGGGGCCTGGGGCCAACGTCCTGACTTTC
TRBV6-5,-,TRBJ2-7,CASSYSYSTLSYEQYF,TGTGCCAGCAGTTACTCATACAGCACCCTCTCCTACGAGCAGTACTTC
TRBV18,-,TRBJ2-5,CASSPSREETQYF,TGTGCCAGCTCACCTTCGAGGGAAGAGACCCAGTACTTC
TRBV6-6,-,TRBJ2-7,CASSYGAGRVYEQYF,TGTGCCAGCAGTTACGGGGCAGGTCGGGTGTACGAGCAGTACTTC
TRBV2,TRBD1,TRBJ1-2,CASSLDRGGGYTF,TGTGCCAGCAGCCTCGACAGGGGAGGAGGCTACACCTTC
TRBV6-5,TRBD1,TRBJ2-7,CASSRQGSSYEQYF,TGTGCCAGCAGCCGACAGGGGAGCTCCTACGAGCAGTACTTC
TRBV11-2,-,TRBJ1-5,CASSLGARSNQPQHF,TGTGCCAGCAGCTTAGGGGCACGGTCTAATCAGCCCCAGCATTTT
TRBV5-1,-,TRBJ2-7,CASSRVPSGEQYF,TGCGCCAGCTCGAGGGTCCCCTCGGGGGAGCAGTACTTC
TRBV10-3,-,TRBJ2-5,CAIRGGQEETQYF,TGTGCCATCAGGGGGGGGCAGGAAGAGACCCAGTACTTC
TRBV11-2,TRBD1,TRBJ1-5,CASSSGTGSSNQPQHF,TGTGCCAGCAGCTCCGGGACAGGGAGTAGCAATCAGCCCCAGCATTTT
TRBV5-1,TRBD1,TRBJ1-5,CASSAGTGGQPQHF,TGCGCCAGCAGCGCCGGGACAGGGGGGCAGCCCCAGCATTTT